The 22 T cell receptor beta chains below all came from one sample that was sequenced in a study of T-cell reconstitution after alpha-beta-depleted transplantation in children. Preparation of the TCRbeta library used unique molecular identifiers. TCRdb re-derived calls from the PCR reads in MiXCR, one entry per CDR3 protein. This sample has a few hundred thousand distinct CDR3 sequences; 6.6% occur once, and the top ten carry about 5.5%. This specimen consisted of PBMCs, obtained before TCRalphabeta/CD19-depleted stem cell transplant. These receptors all stem from a boy aged 2 to 9 with acute lymphoblastic leukemia, due to receive a stem cell transplant.

The chain couples TRBV10-3 to TRBJ2-6; D gene ambiguous. The CDR3 extends over 19 amino acids. Per germline, CDR1 ENHRY and CDR2 SYGVKD. V lost 5 bases, J lost 0 bases, and 20 bases lay in between. This chain's CDR3 is CAISLRLRRRDSGANVLTF. DNA of the CDR3: TGTGCCATCAGTTTACGGTTGAGACGGAGAGACTCTGGGGCCAACGTCCTGACTTTC.

This clonotype showed up just a few times. V usage is TRBV2 and J usage is TRBJ2-3; unclear D gene. Between the trimmed V and J ends, which lost 6 bases and 5 bases, there was a span of 6 bases. Germline CDR1 is SNHLY and CDR2 is FYNNEI. The CDR3 contains 11 residues. CDR3 amino acids: CASRRVDTQYF. CDR3 in DNA: TGTGCCAGCAGGAGAGTAGATACGCAGTATTTT.

The rearrangement joins TRBV10-3 to TRBJ1-1; D is unresolved. CDR3 size: 15 residues. The V and J ends lost 3 bases and 3 bases respectively, with 14 bases between them. The germline CDR1 and CDR2 sequences are ENHRY and SYGVKD. CDR3 DNA sequence: TGTGCCATCAGTGATAGGATAGCGGTTGACACTGAAGCTTTCTTT. Amino acids: CAISDRIAVDTEAFF.

This clonotype was found many times. The CDR3 loop reads CASRTTGSPPLHF. Here the CDR3 DNA reads TGTGCCAGCAGAACGACAGGTTCCCCGCCCCTCCACTTT. This chain links TRBV28 with TRBJ1-6, with D perhaps matching TRBD1 (6 bases). V was shortened by 6 bases and J by 13 bases, with 16 bases between the two germline ends. The CDR3 covers 13 residues. Per the germline V gene, CDR1 is MDHEN and CDR2 is SYDVKM.

This clonotype was seen ten or more times. V gene TRBV5-1 combines with J gene TRBJ2-7; 8 positions match TRBD1. The J segment lost 7 bases and the V segment lost 0 bases, leaving 6 bases of the junction unmatched. This CDR3 comprises 14 residues. CDR1 is SGHRS, CDR2 YFSETQ, per germline. The CDR3 nucleotides read TGCGCCAGCAGCTTGGACAGGGGGTCAAGGGAGCAGTACTTC. This sequence encodes CASSLDRGSREQYF.

This clonotype was counted ten times or more. The chain links TRBV5-1 to TRBJ1-1, with D unresolved. V shed 0 bases and J shed 1 base, with 7 bases lying between them. The CDR3 covers 14 residues. CDR1 and CDR2 (germline): SGHRS, YFSETQ. CDR3 sequence (DNA): TGCGCCAGCAGCTTGGACAGTAAGAACACTGAAGCTTTCTTT. This encodes CASSLDSKNTEAFF. Together with reference TRBV5-1 and TRBJ1-1, the CDR3 gives the full variable domain: KAGVTQTPRYLIKTRGQQVTLSCSPISGHRSVSWYQQTPGQGLQFLFEYFSETQRNKGNFPGRFSGRQFSNSRSEMNVSTLELGDSALYLCASSLDSKNTEAFFGQGTRLTVV.

V is TRBV4-1 and J is TRBJ2-7, with D possibly matching TRBD1 (5 bases). The CDR3 is made up of 14 amino acids. Trimming stripped 0 bases from V and 5 bases from J, with 11 bases between. CDR1 and CDR2 from the germline V gene are MGHRA and YSYEKL. The CDR3 DNA follows: TGCGCCAGCAGCCAAGATCTGGGGCTGGACGAGCAGTACTTC. Encoded protein: CASSQDLGLDEQYF.

This clonotype was observed at least ten times. V usage is TRBV12-3 or TRBV12-4 and J usage is TRBJ2-3, with 7 nucleotides matching TRBD2. With 5 bases clipped from V and 0 bases from J, the junction kept 8 bases outside the gene matches. CDR3 length equals 16 residues. The CDR3 loop is CASSGGERKSTDTQYF. The CDR3 DNA sequence: TGTGCCAGCAGTGGGGGGGAGCGGAAAAGCACAGATACGCAGTATTTT.

This clonotype was recorded at least ten times. The rearrangement joins TRBV5-6 to TRBJ2-7, with D uncertain. This CDR3 comprises 14 residues. The germline V gene has CDR1 SGHDT and CDR2 YYEEEE. V shed 5 bases and J shed 3 bases, with 15 bases lying between them. The CDR3 protein is CASSLGSTRYEQYF. In DNA form, the CDR3 reads TGTGCCAGCAGTTTAGGGTCTACCCGCTACGAGCAGTACTTC.

This clonotype was seen many times. The rearrangement links TRBV6-1 to TRBJ2-1, with D unclear. Germline CDR1 MNHNS, CDR2 SASEGT. The CDR3 is 11 residues long. V was pared by 8 bases and J by 10 bases, with 12 bases between. The CDR3 spells CASRSAKEQFF. DNA of the CDR3: TGTGCCAGCCGCTCGGCGAAGGAGCAGTTCTTC.

The chain has TRBV28 and TRBJ1-3, with TRBD1 matching over 7 bases. The CDR3 contains 15 residues. Trimming removed 6 bases from V and 3 bases from J; junction bases left unmatched: 8. Germline V CDR1 and CDR2: MDHEN, SYDVKM. The CDR3 bases are TGTGCCAGCAGCTCTCCGGGACAGATTGGAAACACCATATATTTT. This gives the protein CASSSPGQIGNTIYF.

This clonotype occurred a few times. The rearrangement joins TRBV5-1 to TRBJ2-1; D assignment may be TRBD1 or TRBD2 (5 bases each). The CDR3 totals 13 residues. Germline-derived CDR1 and CDR2 are SGHRS and YFSETQ. Trimming took 2 bases from V and 7 from J, leaving 10 bases between them. CDR3 nucleotide sequence: TGCGCCAGCAGCTTCCAAGAGGGGAATGAGCAGTTCTTC. It is translated as CASSFQEGNEQFF.

In its sample, this clonotype was seen many times. The rearrangement links TRBV5-1 to TRBJ2-1; no reliable D call. The CDR3 is 13 amino acids. CDR1 and CDR2 (germline): SGHRS, YFSETQ. Between the trimmed V and J ends, which lost 1 base and 5 bases, there was a span of 7 bases. The CDR3 DNA reads as TGCGCCAGCAGCTTGTCCGATAACAATGAGCAGTTCTTC. Protein product: CASSLSDNNEQFF. Together with reference TRBV5-1 and TRBJ2-1, the CDR3 gives the full variable domain: KAGVTQTPRYLIKTRGQQVTLSCSPISGHRSVSWYQQTPGQGLQFLFEYFSETQRNKGNFPGRFSGRQFSNSRSEMNVSTLELGDSALYLCASSLSDNNEQFFGPGTRLTVL.

The rearrangement uses TRBV5-1 and TRBJ2-5, with 9 positions matching TRBD2. Germline-derived CDR1 and CDR2 are SGHRS and YFSETQ. J gave up 4 bases and V 4 bases, and 2 bases lay outside the gene matches. This CDR3 region has 13 residues. CDR3 amino acids: CASSAGGPETQYF. In DNA form, the CDR3 reads TGCGCCAGCAGCGCGGGGGGGCCAGAGACCCAGTACTTC.

This clonotype has more than one count but fewer than ten. The J gene is TRBJ2-3, the V gene TRBV18, with unresolved D. The germline V gene has CDR1 KGHSH and CDR2 LQKENI. V lost 0 bases and J lost 3, with 7 bases in between. This CDR3 has 14 residues. CDR3 region: CASSPPQKTDTQYF. DNA of the CDR3: TGTGCCAGCTCACCACCCCAGAAAACAGATACGCAGTATTTT.

This clonotype was found a few times. This chain uses TRBV2 with TRBJ2-5, with 10 bases fitting TRBD2. Germline V gene lookup returns CDR1 SNHLY and CDR2 FYNNEI. This CDR3 has 16 amino acids. J lost 4 bases, V lost 4 bases, and 9 bases had no gene match. The CDR3 DNA sequence: TGTGCCAGCAGTGTTTTAGAGCGGGGGGGCTCAGAGACCCAGTACTTC. Its translation: CASSVLERGGSETQYF.

In its sample, this clonotype was seen many times. This chain uses TRBV28 with TRBJ2-2; no reliable D call. The ends were cut back, 4 bases at V and 4 bases at J, with 4 bases in the middle. Germline CDR1 and CDR2: MDHEN and SYDVKM. The length of the CDR3 is 12 residues. CDR3 sequence reads: CASSSSTGELFF. Written as DNA, the CDR3 is TGTGCCAGCAGTTCGTCCACCGGGGAGCTGTTTTTT.

This chain joins TRBV20-1 and TRBJ2-7; possibly TRBD2 for D (7 bases). The ends were cut back, 7 bases at V and 5 bases at J, with 15 bases in the middle. Looked up from germline, CDR1 is DFQATT and CDR2 is SNEGSKA (reference sequence). The CDR3 loop spans 12 amino acids. This chain's CDR3 is CSGGGGRNEQYF. CDR3 nucleotides: TGCAGTGGAGGGGGGGGGCGGAACGAGCAGTACTTC.

Ten or more counts support this clonotype. The chain joins TRBV12-3 or TRBV12-4 to TRBJ2-2; D might be TRBD1 (5 bases). The V end lost 2 bases, the J end lost 4 bases, and 14 bases lay between the germline ends. The CDR3 totals 16 residues. The CDR3 here is CASSLMGRVSTGELFF. CDR3 in DNA: TGTGCCAGCAGTTTAATGGGCAGGGTGTCCACCGGGGAGCTGTTTTTT.

This clonotype was seen more than once but under ten times. The chain carries TRBV6-2 or TRBV6-3 and TRBJ1-6; D is unresolved. V was clipped by 3 bases and J by 8 bases, with 14 bases between them. Germline V lookup: CDR1 MNHEY, CDR2 SVGEGT. The CDR3 is 15 amino acids. CDR3 in amino acids: CASSYVQPEDSPLHF. Written as DNA, the CDR3 is TGTGCCAGCAGTTATGTACAGCCCGAGGATTCACCCCTCCACTTT.

This clonotype has a count of ten or more. The gene calls are TRBV5-1 and TRBJ2-1; 7 bases are a match to TRBD1. V lost 2 bases and J lost 2; bases outside the gene matches: 7. Germline assignment: CDR1 SGHRS and CDR2 YFSETQ. The CDR3 extends over 16 amino acids. DNA of the CDR3: TGCGCCAGCAGCTTAACCGGGACAGACCCCTACAATGAGCAGTTCTTC. Protein product: CASSLTGTDPYNEQFF.

In this sample, this clonotype turned up a few times. The chain couples TRBV7-3 to TRBJ2-3, with a possible D match to TRBD2 (6 bases). The CDR3 extends over 14 amino acids. The V end was cut by 4 bases, the J end by 6 bases, with 14 bases between. The germline V gene has CDR1 SGHTA and CDR2 FQGTGA. The CDR3 reads CASSSKDGGDTQYF. The CDR3, as DNA: TGTGCCAGCAGCTCAAAGGATGGGGGGGATACGCAGTATTTT. Combining the CDR3 with reference TRBV7-3 and TRBJ2-3 gives the whole variable domain GAGVSQTPSNKVTEKGKYVELRCDPISGHTALYWYRQSLGQGPEFLIYFQGTGAADDSGLPNDRFFAVRPEGSVSTLKIQRTERGDSAVYLCASSSKDGGDTQYFGPGTRLTVL.